This T cell receptor beta chain was recovered during a study of blood T cell repertoires in COVID-19. Study in general: Collection of acute and convalescent COVID-19 samples took place in the United States, Italy and Spain. PBMCs, B-cell-depleted T cells, or T cells provided the cDNA or gDNA that made up the material.

Cohorts were determined from participant-reported clinical history. The CDR3 contains 14 residues. Germline CDR1 reads LNHDA; CDR2 reads SQIVND (reference sequence). With 6 bases clipped from V and 5 bases from J, the junction kept 4 bases outside the gene matches. Methods used by the authors: The authors estimated nucleated cell counts from reference gene primer amplification. Clones were read by immunoSEQ multiplex PCR, and TCRdb kept only the in-frame ones, dropping some. That table supplies the V and J calls and clone size; D and trimming were determined from the DNA. This sample yields approximately 250,000 clones, of which more than 70% are seen a single time; 1% to 1.5% belongs to the top ten.

V gene TRBV19 combines with J gene TRBJ1-1; TRBD1 agrees at 12 bases. This TCR came from a middle-aged woman with acute COVID-19. The sequenced sample was PBMCs or T cells enriched from blood (not recorded which). The CDR3 DNA reads as TGTGCCAGTAGCTGGGACAGGGGGCGGACTGAAGCTTTCTTT. Amino acids: CASSWDRGRTEAFF.